This T cell receptor (beta chain) was found in a study of siplizumab effects on memory and regulatory T cells. Clones were sequenced by immunoSEQ multiplex PCR, and TCRdb holds only the in-frame ones, with some missing. The repertoire holds 70,000 or so clones, with less than 95% as singletons. Study observations and caveats: Many proliferating CD4+ or CD8+ clones remained unclassified. Roughly 75-95% of them could not be assigned either a naive or a memory phenotype.

For this clone: What it binds is unknown.

CDR3 length: 12 residues. The V gene lost 6 bases and the J gene lost 5 bases, with 9 bases spanning the gap. The germline V gene has CDR1 SGHVT and CDR2 SQSDAQ. Material: CD8+ T cells sorted from blood. This receptor was obtained from a human donor in good health. This sequence joins TRBV7-4 and TRBJ2-3; D unresolved. The CDR3: CASSPIEDTQYF. CDR3 coding DNA: TGTGCCAGCAGTCCTATAGAAGATACGCAGTATTTT.